One and the same sample provided the 11 T cell receptor beta chains below, sequenced in a study of T cell responses to AZD1222 COVID-19 vaccine. Produced via immunoSEQ multiplex PCR; TCRdb's table is partial and in-frame only. The table records more than 95,000 clones, around 80% of them present only once. The sample was peripheral blood, taken on day 0 of AZD1222 vaccination. Receptors were obtained from an adult in good health.

This clone was recorded once. This chain connects TRBV6-5 to TRBJ1-5; a weak D match, TRBD1 (5 bases). Per germline, CDR1 MNHEY and CDR2 SVGAGI. Trimming left V 5 bases short and J 6 bases short, with 17 bases between. This CDR3 spans 15 amino acids. For the CDR3, the DNA is TGTGCCAGCAGTCCTCGATTCGGGACGGTTCAGCCCCAGCATTTT. Translated, it gives CASSPRFGTVQPQHF.

The chain recombines TRBV18 with TRBJ1-4; 7 nucleotides agree with TRBD1. J was trimmed by 3 bases and V by 1 base; bases with no gene match: 8. The germline gives CDR1 KGHSH, CDR2 LQKENI. The CDR3 length is 17 residues. CDR3: CASSPRQSQGANEKLFF. The CDR3 bases are TGTGCCAGCTCACCACGCCAGTCCCAGGGGGCTAATGAAAAACTGTTTTTT.

The chain recombines TRBV21-1 with TRBJ2-3; the D call of TRBD2 is as the table states it, not checked on the DNA. TRBV21-1 is assigned pseudogene status. The CDR3 has 18 amino acids. CDR3 bases: TGTGCCAGCAGCAATGCTAGCGGGGACAAACAGGGCACAGATACGCAGTATTTT. Translation: CASSNASGDKQGTDTQYF.

In regard to this clone: Possible read error: a much larger clone is one base away. J is TRBJ1-2 and V is TRBV7-9; possibly TRBD1 for D (6 bases). Trimming cost V 4 bases and J 3 bases, with 21 bases left between them. This CDR3 is 17 amino acids long. Germline values: CDR1 SEHNR, CDR2 FQNEAQ (reference sequence). This CDR3 is CASSWPPGARGDYGYTF. The CDR3 bases are TGTGCCAGCAGCTGGCCGCCGGGGGCAAGGGGGGACTATGGCTACACCTTC.

The genes are TRBV15 and TRBJ1-1; D possibly corresponds to TRBD1 (6 bases). The CDR3 has 15 amino acids. Trimming left V 0 bases short and J 4 bases short, with 12 bases between. In germline, CDR1 is LNHNV, CDR2 YYDKDF (reference sequence). This chain's CDR3 is CATSRDIGGPTEAFF. For the CDR3, the DNA is TGTGCCACCAGCAGAGATATAGGGGGGCCCACTGAAGCTTTCTTT.

The V gene is TRBV4-2, the J gene TRBJ1-1, with a possible D match to TRBD1 (6 bases). The germline gives CDR1 LGHNA, CDR2 YNFKEQ. V was shortened by 3 bases and J by 4 bases, with 12 bases between the two germline ends. The CDR3 extends over 14 amino acids. The CDR3, as DNA: TGTGCCAGCAGCCAGGACATCAGGGGCACTGAAGCTTTCTTT. Its translation: CASSQDIRGTEAFF.

The chain couples TRBV6-2 or TRBV6-3 to TRBJ1-6; D is undetermined. The CDR3 contains 15 residues. Germline CDR1 is MNHEY and CDR2 is SVGEGT. V dropped 2 bases and J dropped 7 bases, with 12 bases sitting between them. The CDR3 protein is CASSYGSPRNSPLHF. The CDR3 coding sequence is TGTGCCAGCAGTTACGGGTCCCCCCGGAATTCACCCCTCCACTTT.

This rearrangement joins TRBV2 to TRBJ1-3, with no clear D. Germline V lookup: CDR1 SNHLY, CDR2 FYNNEI. There are 14 residues in the CDR3. Trimming took 5 bases from V and 0 from J, leaving 8 bases between them. The CDR3 nucleotides read TGTGCCAGCAGTAGACCAGCCTCTGGAAACACCATATATTTT. Protein: CASSRPASGNTIYF.

The V gene is TRBV3-1 (or the pseudogene TRBV3-2), the J gene TRBJ1-1; a weak D match, TRBD1 (5 bases). The CDR3 consists of 15 residues. The germline V and J ends were trimmed by 4 bases and 4 bases, with 16 bases remaining between them. Germline V gene lookup returns CDR1 LGHDT and CDR2 YNNKEL (reference sequence). CDR3 protein: CASSRQGPFSTEAFF. The CDR3 DNA sequence: TGTGCCAGCAGCCGCCAGGGACCCTTCTCCACTGAAGCTTTCTTT.

The chain couples TRBV25-1 to TRBJ2-2; no clear D. Germline loops: CDR1 MGHDK, CDR2 SYGVNS. With 1 base removed from V and 0 bases from J, the gap between germline ends came to 6 bases. The CDR3 totals 15 residues. CDR3 nucleotides: TGTGCCAGCAGTGAATGGCGGCCGAACACCGGGGAGCTGTTTTTT. Translating gives CASSEWRPNTGELFF.

This clone was detected a few times. This chain joins TRBV5-1 and TRBJ1-2, with D possibly being TRBD1 (6 bases). V lost 4 bases, J lost 8 bases, and 21 bases lay in between. From germline, CDR1 is SGHRS and CDR2 YFSETQ. The CDR3 is 15 residues long. CDR3 amino acids: CASSPSRGGGYGYTF. DNA for the CDR3: TGCGCCAGCAGCCCAAGCCGGGGGGGCGGGTACGGCTACACCTTC. Based on the CDR3 plus reference TRBV5-1 and TRBJ1-2, the full variable domain is KAGVTQTPRYLIKTRGQQVTLSCSPISGHRSVSWYQQTPGQGLQFLFEYFSETQRNKGNFPGRFSGRQFSNSRSEMNVSTLELGDSALYLCASSPSRGGGYGYTFGSGTRLTVV.